Below are 23 T cell receptor beta chains sequenced from a single sample in a study of response to subunit inactivated influenza vaccine (dated by TCRdb to between 2017 and 2018). Libraries were prepared through RT-PCR. The sequencer listed for this sample is Illumina HiSeq 2500. The public reads were reprocessed in TCRdb via fastp at Q25 and MiXCR, keeping in-frame beta chains. Rows with a matching CDR3 protein are joined into one entry that keeps the most common DNA and genes. This sample gives 150,000 or so distinct CDR3 sequences in total; about 10% of them show up just once. The top ten hold 35% to 40% of the sample. Sequenced material: CD8+ T cells sorted from PBMCs, taken approximately 25 months after vaccination. The source of these receptors is a man between 50 and 69 years old who received an inactivated influenza vaccine. Donor details come from another sample of the same person, matched by shared clones.

This clonotype has only a few counts. V usage is TRBV5-1 and J usage is TRBJ1-2; 9 bases are shared with TRBD1. The CDR3 has 14 amino acids. Per the germline V gene, CDR1 is SGHRS and CDR2 is YFSETQ. After removal of 4 bases from V and 5 bases from J, the junction contained 6 bases not matched to a gene. CDR3 in DNA: TGCGCCAGCAGCACAACAGGGGGCGCGTATGGCTACACCTTC. Its translation: CASSTTGGAYGYTF. The full variable domain, its missing parts supplied by reference TRBV5-1 and TRBJ1-2, is KAGVTQTPRYLIKTRGQQVTLSCSPISGHRSVSWYQQTPGQGLQFLFEYFSETQRNKGNFPGRFSGRQFSNSRSEMNVSTLELGDSALYLCASSTTGGAYGYTFGSGTRLTVV.

A few counts support this clonotype. V and J are TRBV20-1 and TRBJ2-1; D is unclear. Germline-derived CDR1 and CDR2 are DFQATT and SNEGSKA (reference sequence). The V end lost 4 bases, the J end lost 7 bases, and 17 bases lay between the germline ends. The CDR3 extends over 14 amino acids. DNA of the CDR3: TGCAGTGCTAATGGTAGGGAACGAGGAAATGAGCAGTTCTTC. It encodes CSANGRERGNEQFF.

This clonotype was found a few times. The chain has TRBV4-2 and TRBJ2-1; D is unresolved. Germline loops: CDR1 LGHNA, CDR2 YNFKEQ. The V gene lost 0 bases and the J gene lost 13 bases, with 10 bases spanning the gap. This CDR3 has 12 amino acids. CDR3 sequence reads: CASSQDHWNQFF. The CDR3 coding sequence is TGTGCCAGCAGCCAAGATCATTGGAACCAGTTCTTC.

The chain joins TRBV2 to TRBJ1-1, with TRBD1 matching 9 bases. J lost 7 bases, V lost 3 bases, and 12 bases had no gene match. There are 16 residues in the CDR3. Germline V gene lookup returns CDR1 SNHLY and CDR2 FYNNEI. The CDR3 spells CASSDGTGNGWGEAFF. CDR3 bases: TGTGCCAGCAGTGACGGGACAGGGAATGGTTGGGGTGAAGCTTTCTTT.

This clonotype came up a few times. The V gene is TRBV4-3, the J gene TRBJ1-5; no definite D call. V lost 0 bases and J 0 bases, leaving 6 bases between the germline ends. Germline V lookup: CDR1 LGHNA, CDR2 YSLEER. CDR3 length: 15 residues. CDR3 bases: TGCGCCAGCAGCCAAGATGTTGGTAGCAATCAGCCCCAGCATTTT. It is translated as CASSQDVGSNQPQHF.

This clonotype came up a few times. This chain connects TRBV6-5 to TRBJ2-7; D gene ambiguous. This CDR3 spans 14 amino acids. Germline loops: CDR1 MNHEY, CDR2 SVGAGI. Trimming left V 0 bases short and J 3 bases short, with 9 bases between. The CDR3 DNA reads as TGTGCCAGCAGTTACTCGAAATGGGGCTACGAGCAGTACTTC. Amino acids: CASSYSKWGYEQYF.

This clonotype turned up a few times. This chain connects TRBV19 to TRBJ1-1; D uncertain. CDR1 is LNHDA and CDR2 is SQIVND in the germline V gene (reference sequence). The CDR3 runs to 13 residues. Trimming took off 7 bases at V and 4 bases at J, with 13 bases between the two ends. The CDR3 loop is CASINSRGTEAFF. CDR3 coding DNA: TGTGCCAGTATTAACAGCCGGGGCACTGAAGCTTTCTTT.

V usage is TRBV20-1 and J usage is TRBJ2-7, with TRBD2 matching over 13 bases. The CDR3 spans 14 residues. V shed 4 bases and J 3 bases; nucleotides not matched to a gene: 3. Germline lookup yields CDR1 DFQATT and CDR2 SNEGSKA (reference sequence). CDR3 residues: CSATGLAGDYEQYF. The CDR3, as DNA: TGCAGTGCTACCGGACTAGCGGGAGACTACGAGCAGTACTTC.

Concerning this clonotype: A much larger clone differs from this one at a single base, so this may be a read error. V usage is TRBV7-9 and J usage is TRBJ2-5; D unclear. Trimming took off 5 bases at V and 7 bases at J, with 20 bases between the two ends. The germline gives CDR1 SEHNR, CDR2 FQNEAQ (reference sequence). The CDR3 contains 15 residues. The CDR3 coding sequence is TGTGCCAGCAGCCCTAACCGTGGACGAAAAGGGACCCAGTACTTC. This sequence encodes CASSPNRGRKGTQYF.

This clonotype has a handful of counts. The chain employs TRBV29-1 and TRBJ1-2, with TRBD1 matching 7 bases. With V trimmed by 6 bases and J by 8 bases, 6 bases remained unmatched. Per germline, CDR1 SQVTM and CDR2 ANQGSEA. This CDR3 is built from 11 residues. As DNA, the CDR3 is TGCAGCGTCCCACAGGGGAAGGGCTACACCTTC. Amino acid sequence: CSVPQGKGYTF.

This clonotype has just a few counts. The chain recombines TRBV4-1 with TRBJ2-1; TRBD1 is a possible D gene (6 bases). CDR1 MGHRA and CDR2 YSYEKL come from the germline V gene. Trimming removed 1 base at V and 0 bases at J, with 10 bases between. The CDR3 has 16 residues. CDR3 coding DNA: TGCGCCAGCAGCCAAGGCAGGGGTAGCTCCTACAATGAGCAGTTCTTC. Protein product: CASSQGRGSSYNEQFF.

This clonotype was recorded at least ten times. CDR3 sequence (DNA): TGTGCCAGCAGTGAATCCTACGGCCCCAAGGAGCAGTACTTC. Translation: CASSESYGPKEQYF. The chain uses TRBV6-1 and TRBJ2-7; D uncertain. CDR3 length equals 14 residues. CDR1 is MNHNS and CDR2 is SASEGT in the germline V gene. V was pared by 2 bases and J by 7 bases, with 15 bases between.

This chain links TRBV28 with TRBJ2-5; 8 bases agree with TRBD1. Trimming took 5 bases from V and 4 from J; bases not matched to a gene: 12. CDR1 MDHEN and CDR2 SYDVKM come from the germline V gene. The CDR3 totals 16 residues. The CDR3 protein is CASSEPTGEGGETQYF. The CDR3 DNA reads as TGTGCCAGCAGTGAGCCGACAGGGGAAGGGGGAGAGACCCAGTACTTC.

The table lists this clonotype with many counts. The chain couples TRBV9 to TRBJ2-2, with D perhaps TRBD1 (6 bases). Trimming removed 0 bases at V and 2 bases at J, with 11 bases between. CDR1 and CDR2 from the germline V gene are SGDLS and YYNGEE. The CDR3 covers 16 residues. CDR3 sequence: CASSVAQGHNTGELFF. DNA for the CDR3: TGTGCCAGCAGCGTAGCACAGGGACACAACACCGGGGAGCTGTTTTTT.

This clonotype was seen only a few times. The rearrangement links TRBV3-1 to TRBJ2-1; D may correspond to TRBD1 or TRBD2 (5 bases each). The CDR3 contains 16 residues. V lost 1 base to trimming and J lost 5 bases, with 15 bases between them. Germline V gene sequence: CDR1 LGHDT, CDR2 YNNKEL (reference sequence). DNA for the CDR3: TGTGCCAGCAGCCAAGTTCGGGGACCAGTCGACAATGAGCAGTTCTTC. Translation: CASSQVRGPVDNEQFF.

Only a few counts were recorded for this clonotype. One junction end disagrees with the germline gene, perhaps due to a read error. V gene TRBV7-7 combines with J gene TRBJ2-5; 10 nucleotides agree with TRBD1. The CDR3 covers 20 residues. CDR1 is SSHAT and CDR2 is FNYEAQ in the germline V gene (reference sequence). DNA of the CDR3: TGTGCTAGCAGCTTAAACGTAGCTGGGGACAGGGGACAAGGCCAAGAGACCCAGTACTTC. Protein product: CASSLNVAGDRGQGQETQYF.

A few counts support this clonotype. The V call is TRBV6-5, the J call TRBJ2-6, with unresolved D. The germline V and J ends were trimmed by 1 base and 0 bases, with 4 bases remaining between them. This CDR3 region has 15 residues. Germline CDR1 is MNHEY and CDR2 is SVGAGI. The CDR3 spells CASSYLSSGANVLTF. The CDR3, as DNA: TGTGCCAGCAGTTACTTGAGCTCTGGGGCCAACGTCCTGACTTTC.

Ten or more counts support this clonotype. The chain employs TRBV20-1 and TRBJ2-1; D tentatively reads TRBD1 or TRBD2 (5 bases each). CDR3 length equals 12 residues. Trimming took off 5 bases at V and 8 bases at J, with 13 bases between the two ends. Per germline, CDR1 DFQATT and CDR2 SNEGSKA (reference sequence). CDR3 sequence reads: CSALRGRDEQFF. The CDR3 bases are TGCAGTGCTCTCCGGGGCAGGGATGAGCAGTTCTTC.

This clonotype was seen repeatedly, ten times or more. This chain links TRBV7-6 with TRBJ2-1; no firm D call. V was shortened by 4 bases and J by 3 bases, with 13 bases between the two germline ends. The CDR3 is made up of 15 amino acids. CDR1 is SGHVS and CDR2 is FNYEAQ in the germline V gene. The CDR3: CASSSNPSDYNEQFF. CDR3 coding DNA: TGTGCCAGCAGCTCCAATCCCTCCGACTACAATGAGCAGTTCTTC.

The table lists this clonotype with a few counts. This chain joins TRBV7-8 and TRBJ2-1, with TRBD2 as a possible D gene (5 bases). V shed 2 bases and J shed 10 bases, with 21 bases lying between them. Germline lookup yields CDR1 SGHVS and CDR2 FQNEAQ. The CDR3 is made up of 16 amino acids. The CDR3 loop is CASSLSLGLGGWEQFF. CDR3 DNA sequence: TGTGCCAGCAGCTTATCTCTCGGGCTAGGCGGGTGGGAGCAGTTCTTC.

This clonotype has just a few counts. V and J are TRBV4-2 and TRBJ2-2; 10 nucleotides line up with TRBD1. The germline gives CDR1 LGHNA, CDR2 YNFKEQ. The CDR3 contains 15 residues. V was pared by 1 base and J by 5 bases, with 1 base of the junction left unmatched. The chain's CDR3 is CASSQGTGGTGELFF. The CDR3 DNA follows: TGTGCCAGCAGCCAAGGGACAGGGGGGACCGGGGAGCTGTTTTTT.

This rearrangement joins TRBV4-2 to TRBJ2-7; 7 nucleotides align to TRBD2. The CDR3 is 17 amino acids. Germline lookup yields CDR1 LGHNA and CDR2 YNFKEQ. J lost 0 bases, V lost 0 bases, and 8 bases had no gene match. CDR3 bases: TGTGCCAGCAGCCAAGAAGGAAGCGGGGTGATCTCCTACGAGCAGTACTTC. This translates into CASSQEGSGVISYEQYF.

This clonotype came up a few times. The chain combines TRBV4-1 with TRBJ2-1; TRBD1 aligns across 7 bases. The V gene end was trimmed by 7 bases and the J gene end by 4 bases; junction bases not matched to a gene: 7. The CDR3 has 14 residues. Germline values: CDR1 MGHRA, CDR2 YSYEKL. The CDR3 protein is CASTDRESYNEQFF. CDR3 in DNA: TGCGCCAGCACAGACAGGGAATCTTACAATGAGCAGTTCTTC.